These 25 T cell receptor beta chains were all obtained from the same sample, sequenced in a study of shared clonotypes between healthy human individuals. TCRdb's copy holds only in-frame clones and misses some; the assay was immunoSEQ multiplex PCR. This repertoire shows approximately 2,200,000 clones, about 92% found once; its top ten account for approximately 1.7%. Terminally differentiated effector memory CD45RA+ cells were excluded from the naive CD8 cells, which were CD45RO-negative and positively selected for CCR7. The sequenced sample consisted of naive CD8+ T cells from PBMCs. All receptors derive from a man aged 18-30 years in good health. Some clones in this sample may be carry-over from other donors' samples.

Of note for this clone: The same CDR3 arises from other DNA sequences in this sample as well. The chain recombines TRBV5-1 with TRBJ2-7; perhaps TRBD1 as D (6 bases). Germline V gene data show CDR1 as SGHRS and CDR2 as YFSETQ. Trimming cost V 0 bases and J 3 bases, with 7 bases left between them. This CDR3 is built from 13 residues. This chain's CDR3 is CASSLVDSYEQYF. The CDR3 coding sequence is TGCGCCAGCAGCTTGGTGGACAGCTACGAGCAGTACTTC.

The gene calls are TRBV7-9 and TRBJ1-2, with D possibly being TRBD1 (5 bases). The V gene lost 4 bases and the J gene lost 1 base, with 16 bases spanning the gap. This CDR3 has 16 residues. The germline CDR1 and CDR2 sequences are SEHNR and FQNEAQ (reference sequence). The CDR3: CASSSTQDTSNYGYTF. The CDR3 DNA reads as TGTGCCAGCAGCTCTACCCAGGACACAAGTAACTATGGCTACACCTTC.

The chain has TRBV4-3 and TRBJ2-1; TRBD2 is a possible D gene (7 bases). The germline V gene encodes CDR1 LGHNA and CDR2 YSLEER. The ends were cut back, 0 bases at V and 8 bases at J, with 14 bases in the middle. The CDR3 is made up of 15 amino acids. CDR3 DNA sequence: TGCGCCAGCAGCCAAGACCGGCAGGGGAGGGATGAGCAGTTCTTC. Residues: CASSQDRQGRDEQFF.

V is TRBV5-5 and J is TRBJ1-5; 7 bases are shared with TRBD1. V shed 7 bases, J shed 7 bases, and the junction held 11 bases outside the gene matches. Looked up from germline, CDR1 is SGHKS and CDR2 is YYEKEE (reference sequence). The CDR3 sequence is 14 residues long. CDR3 sequence (DNA): TGTGCCAGCGCCGGGACAGACTTGAACCAGCCCCAGCATTTT. The encoded protein is CASAGTDLNQPQHF.

The chain employs TRBV9 and TRBJ1-5; a possible D gene is TRBD1 (6 bases). CDR1 SGDLS and CDR2 YYNGEE come from the germline V gene. Trimming stripped 0 bases from V and 1 base from J, with 14 bases between. The CDR3 extends over 17 amino acids. The CDR3 nucleotides read TGTGCCAGCAGCGTAGAGGACAGATACTCAAGCAATCAGCCCCAGCATTTT. Protein product: CASSVEDRYSSNQPQHF.

The chain combines TRBV15 with TRBJ2-7; D gene uncertain. This CDR3 has 15 amino acids. V dropped 3 bases and J dropped 0 bases, with 12 bases sitting between them. Germline-derived CDR1 and CDR2 are LNHNV and YYDKDF (reference sequence). The CDR3: CATSSGGKSSYEQYF. Here the CDR3 DNA reads TGTGCCACCAGCAGTGGTGGGAAAAGCTCCTACGAGCAGTACTTC.

The chain has TRBV28 and TRBJ1-5, with D perhaps TRBD1 (5 bases). V was shortened by 6 bases and J by 5 bases, with 17 bases between the two germline ends. Germline-derived CDR1 and CDR2 are MDHEN and SYDVKM. The CDR3 is made up of 15 amino acids. CDR3 sequence: CASRPTASTYQPQHF. CDR3 DNA sequence: TGTGCCAGCAGGCCGACAGCGTCCACGTATCAGCCCCAGCATTTT.

This sequence joins TRBV7-8 and TRBJ2-7; 12 bases fit TRBD2. Germline V lookup: CDR1 SGHVS, CDR2 FQNEAQ. CDR3 length: 14 amino acids. Unmatched junction bases numbered 2, after V lost 5 bases and J lost 3 bases. CDR3 DNA sequence: TGTGCCAGCAGCGCGACTAGCGGGAGCTACGAGCAGTACTTC. Its protein product is CASSATSGSYEQYF. Supplemented by reference TRBV7-8 and TRBJ2-7, the full variable domain reads GAGVSQSPRYKVAKRGQDVALRCDPISGHVSLFWYQQALGQGPEFLTYFQNEAQLDKSGLPSDRFFAERPEGSVSTLKIQRTQQEDSAVYLCASSATSGSYEQYFGPGTRLTVT.

The chain has TRBV7-9 and TRBJ1-4; weak D call: TRBD1 (5 bases). Germline CDR1 is SEHNR and CDR2 is FQNEAQ (reference sequence). The CDR3 loop spans 15 amino acids. V was cut by 4 bases and J by 0 bases, with 9 bases left in between. CDR3 nucleotides: TGTGCCAGCAGCTCTTCAGGGCCAACTAATGAAAAACTGTTTTTT. Amino acids: CASSSSGPTNEKLFF.

The chain combines TRBV5-4 with TRBJ2-7; the D gene could be TRBD1 or TRBD2 (6 bases each). Germline V gene data show CDR1 as SGHNT and CDR2 as YYREEE (reference sequence). There are 11 residues in the CDR3. V was trimmed by 7 bases and J by 5 bases, leaving 10 bases between them. This chain's CDR3 is CASGRGHEQYF. CDR3 nucleotide sequence: TGTGCCAGCGGACGGGGGCACGAGCAGTACTTC.

V is TRBV28 and J is TRBJ2-1; the D is unclear. The CDR3 contains 15 residues. V dropped 7 bases and J dropped 0 bases, with 13 bases sitting between them. The V gene's germline CDR1 is MDHEN and CDR2 SYDVKM. The DNA of the CDR3 is TGTGCCAGCACACCAGGAAGGAGCTCCTACAATGAGCAGTTCTTC. Its protein product is CASTPGRSSYNEQFF.

The chain recombines TRBV28 with TRBJ1-6, with D unresolved. This CDR3 spans 14 amino acids. Germline CDR1 is MDHEN and CDR2 is SYDVKM. V was cut by 6 bases and J by 7 bases, with 13 bases left in between. The CDR3 coding sequence is TGTGCCAGCAGGAACTTATGGAAGAATTCACCCCTCCACTTT. This encodes CASRNLWKNSPLHF.

The chain is built from TRBV27 and TRBJ1-1, with 12 bases aligning to TRBD1. V shed 5 bases, J shed 4 bases, and the junction held 5 bases outside the gene matches. This CDR3 has 15 amino acids. Germline V gene data show CDR1 as MNHEY and CDR2 as SMNVEV (reference sequence). The CDR3 protein is CASSPGTGGLTEAFF. CDR3 DNA sequence: TGTGCCAGCAGTCCCGGGACAGGGGGCCTCACTGAAGCTTTCTTT.

About this clone itself: The sample carries other DNA sequences with the same CDR3. The chain carries TRBV27 and TRBJ2-7; 7 bases line up with TRBD2. CDR1 and CDR2 from the germline V gene are MNHEY and SMNVEV (reference sequence). V lost 3 bases to trimming and J lost 4 bases; unmatched junction nucleotides: 6. CDR3 length: 14 residues. For the CDR3, the DNA is TGTGCCAGCAGTTTCGGGGAGGGCCGTTACGAGCAGTACTTC. It codes for CASSFGEGRYEQYF.

The chain recombines TRBV13 with TRBJ2-1, with 8 bases matching TRBD2. V was pared by 3 bases and J by 6 bases, with 7 bases of the junction left unmatched. Germline V gene lookup returns CDR1 PRHDT and CDR2 FYEKMQ (reference sequence). CDR3 length: 15 amino acids. The CDR3 sequence is CASSLAGGYANEQFF. The CDR3 DNA reads TGTGCCAGCAGCTTGGCGGGAGGATATGCCAATGAGCAGTTCTTC.

V gene TRBV11-2 combines with J gene TRBJ2-7; D is perhaps TRBD1 (6 bases). Trimming removed 1 base at V and 2 bases at J, with 12 bases between. Germline V gives CDR1 SGHAT, CDR2 FQNNGV. This CDR3 comprises 15 residues. In DNA, the CDR3 is TGTGCCAGCAGCTTAGGATCAGGGGCGGCCTACGAGCAGTACTTC. This translates into CASSLGSGAAYEQYF.

V usage is TRBV19 and J usage is TRBJ2-1, with D possibly matching TRBD2 (6 bases). CDR1 and CDR2 from the germline V gene are LNHDA and SQIVND (reference sequence). V dropped 4 bases and J dropped 6 bases, with 16 bases sitting between them. The CDR3 covers 15 residues. CDR3 coding DNA: TGTGCCAGTAGTACCCCGGGACTCAGGGCCAATGAGCAGTTCTTC. This gives the protein CASSTPGLRANEQFF.

The chain uses TRBV5-6 and TRBJ2-7, with 8 nucleotides matching TRBD1. J lost 3 bases, V lost 6 bases, and 8 bases had no gene match. The CDR3 extends over 14 amino acids. Germline-derived CDR1 and CDR2 are SGHDT and YYEEEE. CDR3 bases: TGTGCCAGCAACCCCGGGACAGGCTTCTACGAGCAGTACTTC. The encoded protein is CASNPGTGFYEQYF.

This clone was observed a single time. The chain joins TRBV7-2 to TRBJ2-7; D is unresolved. In germline, CDR1 is SGHTA, CDR2 FQGNSA. Trimming shortened V by 1 base and J by 5 bases, and 9 bases separated the two germline ends. This CDR3 has 13 amino acids. The CDR3 loop is CASSLGPADEQYF. DNA of the CDR3: TGTGCCAGCAGCTTAGGCCCGGCGGACGAGCAGTACTTC.

This rearrangement joins TRBV5-4 to TRBJ2-3; weak D call: TRBD2 (6 bases). The CDR3 is 13 residues long. Germline loops: CDR1 SGHNT, CDR2 YYREEE (reference sequence). V was pared by 6 bases and J by 2 bases, with 10 bases between. The CDR3 spells CASTRRDTDTQYF. DNA for the CDR3: TGTGCCAGCACGCGGCGGGACACAGATACGCAGTATTTT.

The rearrangement joins TRBV30 to TRBJ2-3; 11 bases map to TRBD2. Germline assignment: CDR1 GTSNPN and CDR2 SVGIG (reference sequence). The CDR3 has 18 amino acids. Germline trimming cut 1 base from V and 1 base from J; bases unmatched to any gene: 10. CDR3 nucleotide sequence: TGTGCCTGGAGTGAACTAGCGGGAGTTAAGGGCGGCACAGATACGCAGTATTTT. It specifies CAWSELAGVKGGTDTQYF.

The chain links TRBV5-4 to TRBJ2-7; the match to TRBD2 covers 7 bases. After removal of 4 bases from V and 2 bases from J, the junction contained 6 bases not matched to a gene. The CDR3 extends over 14 amino acids. Germline CDR1 and CDR2: SGHNT and YYREEE (reference sequence). The DNA for the CDR3 is TGTGCCAGCAGCCTAGGACTAGTCCCCTACGAGCAGTACTTC. It codes for CASSLGLVPYEQYF.

The chain joins TRBV27 to TRBJ1-1; D gene uncertain. CDR1 is MNHEY, CDR2 SMNVEV, per germline (reference sequence). Trimming stripped 3 bases from V and 10 bases from J, with 15 bases between. The CDR3 extends over 13 amino acids. CDR3 DNA sequence: TGTGCCAGCAGTTTCTCAAATGGGAACGGAGCTTTCTTT. Residues: CASSFSNGNGAFF.

The CDR3 loop is CASSGWDRENEQFF. CDR3 DNA: TGTGCCAGCAGTGGCTGGGACAGGGAGAATGAGCAGTTCTTC. This chain joins TRBV27 and TRBJ2-1; 9 bases align to TRBD1. CDR1 is MNHEY, CDR2 SMNVEV, per germline (reference sequence). The CDR3 spans 14 residues. The J segment lost 7 bases and the V segment lost 5 bases, leaving 6 bases of the junction unmatched.

The chain employs TRBV19 and TRBJ2-5; TRBD1 agrees at 8 bases. CDR1 and CDR2 from the germline V gene are LNHDA and SQIVND (reference sequence). The CDR3 spans 14 residues. The J segment lost 2 bases and the V segment lost 6 bases, leaving 5 bases of the junction unmatched. CDR3 protein: CASSPWDRQETQYF. For the CDR3, the DNA is TGTGCCAGTAGCCCATGGGACAGGCAAGAGACCCAGTACTTC.